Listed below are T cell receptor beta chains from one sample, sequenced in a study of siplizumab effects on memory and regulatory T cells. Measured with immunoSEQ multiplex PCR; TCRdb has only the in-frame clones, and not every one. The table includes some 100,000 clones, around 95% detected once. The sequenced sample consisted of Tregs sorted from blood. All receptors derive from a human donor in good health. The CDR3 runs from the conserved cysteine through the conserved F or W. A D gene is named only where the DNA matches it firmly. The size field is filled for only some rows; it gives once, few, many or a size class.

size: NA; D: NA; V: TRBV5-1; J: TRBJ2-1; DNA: TGCGCCAGCAGCTTGTTTCAGCGGAACAATGAGCAGTTCTTC; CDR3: CASSLFQRNNEQFF
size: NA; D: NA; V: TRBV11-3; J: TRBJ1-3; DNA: TGTGCCAGCAGCGCCGGGGAGGGAAACACCATATATTTT; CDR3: CASSAGEGNTIYF
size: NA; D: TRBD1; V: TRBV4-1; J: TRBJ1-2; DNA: TGCGCCAGCAGCCTAACGACAGGGACGGCTAACTATGGCTACACCTTC; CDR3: CASSLTTGTANYGYTF
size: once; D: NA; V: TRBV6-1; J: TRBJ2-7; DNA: TGTGCCAGCAGTGTCCGGGACCGAAGACGGGGACTCGAGCAGTACTTC; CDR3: CASSVRDRRRGLEQYF
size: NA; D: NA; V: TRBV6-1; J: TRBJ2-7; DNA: TGTGCCAGCAGTGAAAGGGTTTCTTATTCGTCCGAGCAGTACTTC; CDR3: CASSERVSYSSEQYF
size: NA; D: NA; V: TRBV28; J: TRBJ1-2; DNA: TGTGCCAGCAGTACCCTAGGACGGTCTTTCAACTATGGCTACACCTTC; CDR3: CASSTLGRSFNYGYTF
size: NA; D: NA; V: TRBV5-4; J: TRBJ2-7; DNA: TGTGCCAGCAGCTTGTGGCCTGTAGCGGACTACTCCTACGAGCAGTACTTC; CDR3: CASSLWPVADYSYEQYF
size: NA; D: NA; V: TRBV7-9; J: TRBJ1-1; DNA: TGTGCCAGCAGCTTAGCTCGGGGGGTGAACACTGAAGCTTTCTTT; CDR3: CASSLARGVNTEAFF
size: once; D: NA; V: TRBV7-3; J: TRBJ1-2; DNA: TGTGCCAGCAGCTTAAGATCCGGGTGGGGCTACACCTTC; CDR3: CASSLRSGWGYTF
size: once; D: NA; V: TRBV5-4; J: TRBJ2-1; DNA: TGTGCCAGCAGCTTGGGGGGCGGGATCTACAATGAGCAGTTCTTC; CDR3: CASSLGGGIYNEQFF
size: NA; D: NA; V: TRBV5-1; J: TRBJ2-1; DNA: TGCGCCAGCAGCTTGGGGTTGGGGCAGTTCTTC; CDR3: CASSLGLGQFF
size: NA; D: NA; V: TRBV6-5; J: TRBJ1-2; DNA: TGTGCCAGCAGTTACTTCCGTTTTGGGGCCCTGGGTGGCTACACCTTC; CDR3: CASSYFRFGALGGYTF
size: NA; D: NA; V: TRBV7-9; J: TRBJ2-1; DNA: TGTGCCAGCAGCTTAGTTTTGCGGGTAAAGCCGGGGAATGAGCAGTTCTTC; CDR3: CASSLVLRVKPGNEQFF
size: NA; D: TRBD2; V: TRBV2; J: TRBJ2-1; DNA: TGTGCCAGCAGTTATGTGGGAGGGCCGTACAATGAGCAGTTCTTC; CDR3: CASSYVGGPYNEQFF
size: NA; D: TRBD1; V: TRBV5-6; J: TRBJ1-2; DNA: TGTGCCAGCAGCTTGGTCAGGGACAGCACCTACTATGGCTACACCTTC; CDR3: CASSLVRDSTYYGYTF
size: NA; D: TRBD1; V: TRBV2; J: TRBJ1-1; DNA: TGTGCCAGCCGCCGGGAACAGGGGCTAGGTGAAGCTTTCTTT; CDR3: CASRREQGLGEAFF
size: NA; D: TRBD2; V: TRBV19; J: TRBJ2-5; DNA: TGTGCCAGTAGACACAAGCGGGGATCCCAAGAGACCCAGTACTTC; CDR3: CASRHKRGSQETQYF
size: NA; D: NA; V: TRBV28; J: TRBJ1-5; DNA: TGTGCCAGCAGTTCGTTGGACTTGTTTCAGCCCCAGCATTTT; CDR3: CASSSLDLFQPQHF
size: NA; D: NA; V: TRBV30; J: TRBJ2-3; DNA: TGTGCCTGGAGCCCAACTCCAGGTACGCAGTATTTT; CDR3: CAWSPTPGTQYF
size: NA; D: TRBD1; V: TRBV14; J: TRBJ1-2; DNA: TGTGCCAGCAGCCAAGATCGGACAGGAGGTTATGGCCACACCTTC; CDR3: CASSQDRTGGYGHTF
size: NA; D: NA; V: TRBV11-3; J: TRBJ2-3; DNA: TGTGCCAGCAGCCCCTTAGCGGCAGATACGCAGTATTTT; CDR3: CASSPLAADTQYF
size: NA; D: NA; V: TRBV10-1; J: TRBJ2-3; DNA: TGCGCCAGCAGTGACGGGCTAGCGCCAGATACGCAGTATTTT; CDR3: CASSDGLAPDTQYF
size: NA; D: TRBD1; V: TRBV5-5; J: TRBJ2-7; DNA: TGTGCCAGCAGGGCCCCCGGGACAGGGGACGAGCAGTACTTC; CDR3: CASRAPGTGDEQYF
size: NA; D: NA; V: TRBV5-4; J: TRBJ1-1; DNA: TGTGCCAGCAGCTTGAGGGGGGTGGCTTTCTTT; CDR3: CASSLRGVAFF
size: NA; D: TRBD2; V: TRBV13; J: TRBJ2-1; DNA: TGTGCCAGCAGCTTAGGTGCGGGGACTAGCACGCTATCCTACAATGAGCAGTTCTTC; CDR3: CASSLGAGTSTLSYNEQFF
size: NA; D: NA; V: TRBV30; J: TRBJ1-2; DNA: TGTGCCTGGAGTGTAGTAGTAGGGACTTCCTTCTTC; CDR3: CAWSVVVGTSFF
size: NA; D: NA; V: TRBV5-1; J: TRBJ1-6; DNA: TGCGCCAGCAGCTTGGAAGGATGGGGGAAAAATTCACCCCTCCACTTT; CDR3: CASSLEGWGKNSPLHF
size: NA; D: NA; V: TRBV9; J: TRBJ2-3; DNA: TGTGCCAGCAGCGTAGTGACGGGTACGCAGTATTTT; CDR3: CASSVVTGTQYF
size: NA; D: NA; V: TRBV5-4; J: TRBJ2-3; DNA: TGTGCCAGCAGCTTGGCGGTGGAAAGCACAGATACGCAGTGTTTT; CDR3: CASSLAVESTDTQCF